Presented here are 10 T cell receptor beta chains from one specimen sequenced in a study of blood T cells in healthy people across ages. A second PCR of 7 to 11 cycles used a sample-barcoded 5' primer and a J-beta primer mix. A single record per CDR3 protein comes from TCRdb applying MiXCR to the 5' RACE reads. Altogether 1.5 million to 2 million distinct CDR3 sequences are present, roughly 30% being singletons, with the ten largest covering less than 9.5%. Sequences were obtained from blood. All receptors come from a woman aged 25 to 39 in good health.

This rearrangement joins TRBV20-1 to TRBJ2-3; D unclear. Trimming pared 0 bases from V and 1 base from J, leaving 11 bases between. Germline assignment: CDR1 DFQATT and CDR2 SNEGSKA (reference sequence). The CDR3 covers 15 residues. CDR3 sequence reads: CSARDPRAGTDTQYF. The CDR3 DNA is TGCAGTGCTAGAGACCCCCGGGCCGGCACAGATACGCAGTATTTT.

The chain recombines TRBV19 with TRBJ2-7; D uncertain. CDR3 length: 13 amino acids. The ends were cut back, 3 bases at V and 5 bases at J, with 11 bases in the middle. Per germline, CDR1 LNHDA and CDR2 SQIVND (reference sequence). CDR3 loop: CASSISPSNEQYF. The CDR3 coding sequence is TGTGCCAGTAGTATTTCACCGTCCAACGAGCAGTACTTC.

The V and J genes are TRBV20-1 and TRBJ2-1, with D perhaps TRBD2 (6 bases). The CDR3 has 15 residues. The V end lost 4 bases, the J end lost 6 bases, and 19 bases lay between the germline ends. Germline V gene data show CDR1 as DFQATT and CDR2 as SNEGSKA (reference sequence). This CDR3 is CSAIHPGLRSNEQFF. CDR3 bases: TGCAGTGCTATTCATCCGGGACTCCGAAGCAATGAGCAGTTCTTC.

Only a few counts were recorded for this clonotype. V is TRBV7-9 and J is TRBJ1-5, with 10 bases fitting TRBD1. The CDR3 has 15 amino acids. Germline CDR1 and CDR2: SEHNR and FQNEAQ (reference sequence). V dropped 5 bases and J dropped 6; count of bases not matched to a gene: 7. The CDR3 loop reads CASSPGTGVTQPQHF. DNA for the CDR3: TGTGCCAGCAGCCCCGGGACAGGGGTGACTCAGCCCCAGCATTTT.

This clonotype was found a few times. The chain has TRBV20-1 and TRBJ2-1; 7 bases map to TRBD2. The J segment lost 5 bases and the V segment lost 6 bases, leaving 7 bases of the junction unmatched. The germline gives CDR1 DFQATT, CDR2 SNEGSKA (reference sequence). The CDR3 has 13 residues. DNA of the CDR3: TGCAGTGCCCCCCGGCTAGCGGACAATGAGCAGTTCTTC. Its translation is CSAPRLADNEQFF.

This clonotype was observed a handful of times. The chain combines TRBV6-1 with TRBJ1-5, with D possibly being TRBD1 (6 bases). The CDR3 has 14 residues. The germline V and J ends were trimmed by 4 bases and 7 bases, with 14 bases remaining between them. The V gene's germline CDR1 is MNHNS and CDR2 SASEGT. CDR3 loop: CASSAQGSGQPQHF. In DNA form, the CDR3 reads TGTGCCAGCAGTGCACAGGGCTCTGGACAGCCCCAGCATTTT.

This sequence joins TRBV24-1 and TRBJ2-1, with 7 bases that match TRBD1. The J call is in doubt because the DNA end fits TRBJ2-7 better. The V gene's germline CDR1 is KGHDR and CDR2 SFDVKD. CDR3 length: 16 residues. CDR3 amino acids: CATSDSGQPNYNEQYF. CDR3 sequence (DNA): TGTGCCACCAGTGATTCGGGACAGCCAAACTACAATGAGCAGTACTTC.

The V gene is TRBV4-3, the J gene TRBJ1-5; perhaps TRBD1 as D (6 bases). Germline CDR1 LGHNA, CDR2 YSLEER. V was pared by 1 base and J by 7 bases, with 14 bases between. CDR3 size: 15 residues. In DNA, the CDR3 is TGCGCCAGCAGCCAAGGAACAGGGCAAGGGCAGCCCCAGCATTTT. Residues: CASSQGTGQGQPQHF.

This clonotype turned up a few times. The chain has TRBV14 and TRBJ1-4; D is unresolved. The CDR3 covers 12 residues. CDR1 is SGHDN and CDR2 is FVKESK in the germline V gene. With 5 bases removed from V and 11 bases from J, the gap between germline ends came to 12 bases. CDR3: CASSSWTEKLFF. The CDR3 region has the DNA TGTGCCAGCAGCAGTTGGACGGAGAAACTGTTTTTT.

For the CDR3, the DNA is TGTGCCAGCAGCCGGAAAGCCTCAGGAGAGCAGTTCTTC. Residues: CASSRKASGEQFF. The rearrangement uses TRBV7-2 and TRBJ2-1; D is unclear. Trimming shortened V by 5 bases and J by 10 bases, and 15 bases separated the two germline ends. This CDR3 contains 13 residues. CDR1 is SGHTA, CDR2 FQGNSA, per germline.